The entry that follows covers one T cell receptor beta chain sequence. Its antigen is undetermined. A much larger clone sits a single nucleotide away, making a read error possible. This sample is drawn from a study of CD8+CD57+ T cells in acquired aplastic anemia. Background on the study: Sorted CD4+ and CD8+ cells yielded 2.5 to 3.5 ug of DNA on average.

The template used for profiling TCR beta VDJ and CDR3 was genomic DNA. TCRdb fed the reads into MiXCR, producing one record per CDR3 protein. The sample shows roughly 240,000 distinct CDR3 sequences, around half of them seen only once. Whole-study results and caveats: Patients and controls had CD8+ Simpson's diversity values that were not significantly distinct.

All patients picked for sequencing had shown, by flow cytometry, an expansion of CD8+CD57+ cells. The CDR3 spans 14 residues. The germline V gene has CDR1 PRHDT and CDR2 FYEKMQ (reference sequence). Trimming stripped 3 bases from V and 5 bases from J, with 14 bases between. The chain carries TRBV13 and TRBJ2-7; D not resolved. This sequence originates from a human donor with aplastic anemia. The sequenced material came from sorted CD4+, CD8+, or CD8+CD57+ T cells (not recorded which) from PBMCs. The CDR3 DNA sequence: TGTGCCAGCAGCTTGTCCTACTTTCGAGACGAGCAGTACTTC. Residues: CASSLSYFRDEQYF.